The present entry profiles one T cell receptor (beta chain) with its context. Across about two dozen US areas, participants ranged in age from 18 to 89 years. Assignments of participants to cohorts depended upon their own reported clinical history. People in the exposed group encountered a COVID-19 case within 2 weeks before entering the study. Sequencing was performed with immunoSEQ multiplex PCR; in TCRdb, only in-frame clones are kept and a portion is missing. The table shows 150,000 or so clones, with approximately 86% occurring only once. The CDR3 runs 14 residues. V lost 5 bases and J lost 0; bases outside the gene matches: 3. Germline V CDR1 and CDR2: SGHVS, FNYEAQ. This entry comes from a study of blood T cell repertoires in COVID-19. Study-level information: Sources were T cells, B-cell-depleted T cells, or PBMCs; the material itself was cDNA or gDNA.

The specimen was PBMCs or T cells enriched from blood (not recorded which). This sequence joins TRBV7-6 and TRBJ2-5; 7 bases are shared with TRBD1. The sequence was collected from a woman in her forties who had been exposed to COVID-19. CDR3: CASSLDRDQETQYF. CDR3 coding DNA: TGTGCCAGCAGCCTCGACAGGGACCAAGAGACCCAGTACTTC. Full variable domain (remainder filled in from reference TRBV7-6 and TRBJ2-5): GAGVSQSPRYKVTKRGQDVALRCDPISGHVSLYWYRQALGQGPEFLTYFNYEAQQDKSGLPNDRFSAERPEGSISTLTIQRTEQRDSAMYRCASSLDRDQETQYFGPGTRLLVL.